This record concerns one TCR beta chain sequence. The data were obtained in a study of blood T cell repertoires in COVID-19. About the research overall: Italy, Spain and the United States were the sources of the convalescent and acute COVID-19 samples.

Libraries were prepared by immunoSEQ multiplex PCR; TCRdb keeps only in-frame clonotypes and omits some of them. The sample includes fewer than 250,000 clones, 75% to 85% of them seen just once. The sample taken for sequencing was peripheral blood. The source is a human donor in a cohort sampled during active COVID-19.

CDR3 in amino acids: CASTLKGARTEAFF. The CDR3 nucleotides read TGTGCCAGTACCCTGAAGGGAGCCAGGACTGAAGCTTTCTTT. The chain joins TRBV19 to TRBJ1-1; D not certain. V lost 7 bases and J lost 5, with 17 bases in between. This CDR3 is 14 amino acids long. The V gene's germline CDR1 is LNHDA and CDR2 SQIVND (reference sequence).